This TCR beta chain was sequenced for a study of spatial heterogeneity in lung cancer. Study context: The mean occurrence of each unique TCR and UMI combination in raw reads exceeded ten. Study-level results: The number of expanded tumor alpha and beta chains correlated with mutation number. Ubiquitous and regional nonsynonymous mutation counts were tracked by ubiquitous and regional expanded TCR counts, respectively.

Time point given: sample taken at primary tumor resection. No cell sorting; template was whole RNA from tumor, lung tissue or PBMC. The presence of a unique molecular identifier marked each TCR cDNA molecule. One entry per CDR3 protein, called by TCRdb with MiXCR from the 5' RACE reads. The sample includes approximately 9,600 distinct CDR3 sequences, 12% of them seen just once. This clonotype showed up many times. What it binds is unknown. For a library built for alpha chains, this beta chain is a stray read; little rests on its size. Trimming took off 3 bases at V and 3 bases at J, with 3 bases between the two ends. The CDR3 sequence is 13 residues long. Germline CDR1 LNHDA, CDR2 SQIVND (reference sequence).

This receptor was obtained from a male donor with early-stage non-small cell lung cancer. The source material was lung tumor tissue, sampled at surgery. The rearrangement links TRBV19 to TRBJ2-6; D is unclear. DNA for the CDR3: TGTGCCAGTAGTATGGTTGGGGCCAACGTCCTGACTTTC. Amino acids: CASSMVGANVLTF.